The clone carrying this T cell receptor beta chain was counted at least ten times. The sample is drawn from a study of T cells in Graves' hyperthyroidism and ophthalmopathy. The investigators amplified TCR beta CDR3 regions from RNA transcripts. First-round RT-PCR with HTBI primers amplified the TCR CDR3 region. Via MiXCR, TCRdb re-called the multiplex PCR reads, giving one row per CDR3 protein. The table shows 300,000 to 450,000 distinct CDR3 sequences, with less than 15% occurring only once. CDR1 and CDR2 (germline): ENHRY, SYGVKD. The CDR3 sequence is 13 residues long. Trimming took off 5 bases at V and 1 base at J, with 6 bases between the two ends.

This chain links TRBV10-3 with TRBJ2-1; D gene ambiguous. The sample comprised blood. The source of this sequence is a woman in her late teens or twenties with Graves' hyperthyroidism. The CDR3 DNA follows: TGTGCCATCAGTTCGGTATCCTACAATGAGCAGTTCTTC. This encodes CAISSVSYNEQFF.